This T cell receptor beta chain was retrieved from a study of Graves' ophthalmopathy and Graves' hyperthyroidism. Study-wide points: The study's model predicted ophthalmopathy progression at approximately 70% sensitivity and 72.22% specificity.

The CDR3 is 15 residues long. V was shortened by 3 bases and J by 2 bases, with 13 bases between the two germline ends. Exclusion covered patients with other autoimmune diseases or uncontrolled infections (as well as pregnancy or lactation). PBMCs had their origin in fresh peripheral blood (roughly 10 ml). TCR beta CDR3 amplification used RNA transcripts. A first-round RT-PCR used HTBI primers, followed by a second-round multiplex PCR. TCRdb re-analysed the multiplex PCR reads in MiXCR, keeping a single row per CDR3 protein. The sample has around 660,000 distinct CDR3 sequences; about 40% are singletons. Many counts were recorded for this clonotype. Antigen: not known.

Sequences were obtained from peripheral blood. The V and J genes are TRBV12-3 or TRBV12-4 and TRBJ1-2; D gene uncertain. The source of this sequence is an adult man with Graves' ophthalmopathy. DNA of the CDR3: TGTGCCAGCAGTTTTGAGGCAGGACCAAACTATGGCTACACCTTC. It codes for CASSFEAGPNYGYTF.